This T cell receptor (beta chain) emerged from a study of naive and memory T cell subsets. Study-level findings and limits: In naive cells, over 85% of TCR sequences were seen only once. Naive and memory subsets had different power law exponents for TCR abundance. There was no ground truth to check naive and memory subset results.

The germline V gene encodes CDR1 SGHVS and CDR2 FNYEAQ. The CDR3 totals 14 residues. V was clipped by 5 bases and J by 6 bases; unmatched bases: 7. An equimolar mix of two oligonucleotides served as the beta constant-region primer for TRBC1 and TRBC2. TCRdb reanalysed the UMI-ligation and nested PCR reads using MiXCR and keeps one entry per CDR3 protein. The sample carries tens of thousands of distinct CDR3 sequences, 11% recorded once. A remark on this clonotype: Its antigen is not known.

CD4+ T cell IFNgamma after overnight CMV lysate exposure gave donor CMV status. The sample comprised central memory CD8+ T cells from blood. The source is a human donor in good health. This rearrangement joins TRBV7-6 to TRBJ2-3; TRBD1 matches 8 bases. CDR3 amino acids: CASSIGTGGDTQYF. Here the CDR3 DNA reads TGTGCCAGCAGCATTGGGACAGGAGGCGATACGCAGTATTTT.